One and the same sample provided the 5 T cell receptor beta chains below, sequenced in a study of CD8 T cells in ankylosing spondylitis. TCRdb passed the 5' RACE reads through MiXCR, listing each CDR3 protein once. In the table there are 270,000 or so distinct CDR3 sequences, more than 15% of which are singletons. Source material: blood, either unsorted or a sorted T cell fraction (not recorded which). The receptors were gathered from a male donor with ankylosing spondylitis or in good health (not recorded which).

This clonotype was seen many times. The V gene is TRBV4-3, the J gene TRBJ2-1; 13 bases agree with TRBD2. Germline V gives CDR1 LGHNA, CDR2 YSLEER. V trimming: 4 bases; J trimming: 5 bases; junction bases outside the gene matches: 2. The CDR3 sequence is 15 residues long. The CDR3 loop is CASSRGLAGNNEQFF. Written as DNA, the CDR3 is TGCGCCAGCAGCCGGGGACTAGCGGGGAACAATGAGCAGTTCTTC.

This clonotype was seen at least ten times. This sequence joins TRBV6-5 and TRBJ2-2, with D perhaps matching TRBD2 (5 bases). Trimming shortened V by 2 bases and J by 0 bases, and 7 bases separated the two germline ends. Per the germline V gene, CDR1 is MNHEY and CDR2 is SVGAGI. The length of the CDR3 is 15 residues. The CDR3 region has the DNA TGTGCCAGCAGTTACGTAGCGTCGAACACCGGGGAGCTGTTTTTT. Residues: CASSYVASNTGELFF.

There are a few counts of this clonotype. The chain recombines TRBV12-3 or TRBV12-4 with TRBJ2-7; TRBD1 might be the D (6 bases). V shed 5 bases and J shed 3 bases, with 17 bases lying between them. This CDR3 comprises 15 residues. The CDR3 here is CASSPPGATIYEQYF. The CDR3 DNA follows: TGTGCCAGCAGTCCTCCAGGGGCCACCATCTACGAGCAGTACTTC.

This clonotype was seen a few times. The chain couples TRBV11-2 to TRBJ1-2, with 7 bases aligning to TRBD1. CDR1 and CDR2 (germline): SGHAT, FQNNGV. This CDR3 is built from 17 residues. The trim removed 3 bases at V and 0 bases at J, leaving 10 bases unmatched. The CDR3 region is CASSLGDSTYSNYGYTF. CDR3 sequence (DNA): TGTGCCAGCAGCTTGGGGGACAGCACATACTCTAACTATGGCTACACCTTC. Supplemented by reference TRBV11-2 and TRBJ1-2, the full variable domain reads EAGVAQSPRYKIIEKRQSVAFWCNPISGHATLYWYQQILGQGPKLLIQFQNNGVVDDSQLPKDRFSAERLKGVDSTLKIQPAKLEDSAVYLCASSLGDSTYSNYGYTFGSGTRLTVV.

The chain employs TRBV4-1 and TRBJ1-5; the D is unclear. Germline values: CDR1 MGHRA, CDR2 YSYEKL. V lost 1 base and J 3 bases, leaving 4 bases between the germline ends. The CDR3 is made up of 13 amino acids. Written as DNA, the CDR3 is TGCGCCAGCAGCCAAGGACTCAATCAGCCCCAGCATTTT. Amino acids: CASSQGLNQPQHF.